The 16 T cell receptor beta chains presented below share a single source sample, sequenced in a study of cytomegalovirus exposure and HLA in healthy donors. Measured with immunoSEQ multiplex PCR; TCRdb has only the in-frame clones, and not every one. The repertoire holds about 130,000 clones, with roughly nine tenths as singletons. The sequenced material came from PBMCs. These receptors were collected from a young man in good health and CMV-seronegative.

The gene calls are TRBV27 and TRBJ1-1; no reliable D call. The CDR3 length is 13 residues. Trimming removed 7 bases at V and 4 bases at J, with 13 bases between. CDR1 and CDR2 (germline): MNHEY, SMNVEV (reference sequence). The CDR3 region has the DNA TGTGCCAGCAAACCCAACATGATCACTGAAGCTTTCTTT. Its translation is CASKPNMITEAFF.

CDR3 sequence: CASSSIGGQIVSGANVLTF. The DNA of the CDR3 is TGTGCCAGCAGTTCCATTGGGGGACAGATAGTATCTGGGGCCAACGTCCTGACTTTC. The J gene is TRBJ2-6, the V gene TRBV27; 7 nucleotides agree with TRBD1. The CDR3 length is 19 residues. In germline, CDR1 is MNHEY, CDR2 SMNVEV (reference sequence). J lost 1 base, V lost 4 bases, and 13 bases had no gene match.

The chain is built from TRBV5-1 and TRBJ1-2; D remains unclear. V dropped 2 bases and J dropped 4 bases, with 24 bases sitting between them. The CDR3 is made up of 18 amino acids. CDR1 is SGHRS, CDR2 YFSETQ, per germline. Written as DNA, the CDR3 is TGCGCCAGCAGCTTTGGGTCCCGAGGAGGCCTTCCCGTCTATGGCTACACCTTC. It encodes CASSFGSRGGLPVYGYTF. The whole variable domain, remainder taken from reference TRBV5-1 and TRBJ1-2, is KAGVTQTPRYLIKTRGQQVTLSCSPISGHRSVSWYQQTPGQGLQFLFEYFSETQRNKGNFPGRFSGRQFSNSRSEMNVSTLELGDSALYLCASSFGSRGGLPVYGYTFGSGTRLTVV.

The chain has TRBV6-5 and TRBJ2-1; weak D call: TRBD1 (5 bases). V dropped 2 bases and J dropped 3 bases, with 11 bases sitting between them. This CDR3 has 15 residues. From germline, CDR1 is MNHEY and CDR2 SVGAGI. CDR3 DNA sequence: TGTGCCAGCAGTTACGAAGGGGCCCACTACAATGAGCAGTTCTTC. It yields the protein CASSYEGAHYNEQFF.

This sequence joins TRBV10-2 and TRBJ1-4; possibly TRBD1 for D (5 bases). The CDR3 loop spans 14 amino acids. Germline assignment: CDR1 WSHSY and CDR2 SAAADI. V was trimmed by 2 bases and J by 2 bases, leaving 6 bases between them. The DNA of the CDR3 is TGCGCCAGCAGTGAGGGGGGGACTAATGAAAAACTGTTTTTT. It is translated as CASSEGGTNEKLFF.

This chain's CDR3 is CASRSRGTGDAGELFF. CDR3 bases: TGTGCCAGCAGGAGTAGAGGGACAGGGGACGCCGGGGAGCTGTTTTTT. The chain combines TRBV5-6 with TRBJ2-2, with 10 bases matching TRBD1. V shed 5 bases, J shed 6 bases, and the junction held 10 bases outside the gene matches. This CDR3 region has 16 residues. Germline V CDR1 and CDR2: SGHDT, YYEEEE.

The V call is TRBV27, the J call TRBJ2-2; the D is unclear. The CDR3 sequence is 12 residues long. From germline, CDR1 is MNHEY and CDR2 SMNVEV (reference sequence). Deletions cut 2 bases from V and 9 bases from J, with 7 bases between. CDR3: CASSLSGRELFF. DNA of the CDR3: TGTGCCAGCAGTTTAAGTGGCCGGGAGCTGTTTTTT.

The V and J genes are TRBV9 and TRBJ2-1; D perhaps matches TRBD2 (7 bases). Trimming cost V 5 bases and J 9 bases, with 18 bases left between them. Germline assignment: CDR1 SGDLS and CDR2 YYNGEE. The CDR3 is made up of 14 amino acids. CDR3: CASSTARGAGEQFF. The CDR3 region has the DNA TGTGCCAGCAGTACAGCACGGGGGGCGGGTGAGCAGTTCTTC.

This sequence joins TRBV4-1 and TRBJ2-1; no reliable D call. This CDR3 spans 13 amino acids. Between the trimmed V and J ends, which lost 2 bases and 2 bases, there was a span of 4 bases. Germline V gene lookup returns CDR1 MGHRA and CDR2 YSYEKL. CDR3 in amino acids: CASSQTTYNEQFF. The CDR3 DNA follows: TGCGCCAGCAGCCAAACAACCTACAATGAGCAGTTCTTC.

The J gene is TRBJ2-4, the V gene TRBV2, with 10 bases lining up with TRBD1. The CDR3 sequence is 15 residues long. Trimming removed 6 bases from V and 3 bases from J; junction bases left unmatched: 5. Per the germline V gene, CDR1 is SNHLY and CDR2 is FYNNEI. CDR3 in amino acids: CASRAGQGGKNIQYF. The CDR3, as DNA: TGTGCCAGCAGGGCTGGACAGGGGGGCAAAAACATTCAGTACTTC.

A single count supports this clone. The rearrangement uses TRBV6-1 and TRBJ1-6; D unresolved. This CDR3 is built from 15 residues. The germline gives CDR1 MNHNS, CDR2 SASEGT. Deletions cut 4 bases from V and 5 bases from J, with 12 bases between. This CDR3 reads CASSGGMRDNSPLHF. The CDR3 nucleotides read TGTGCCAGCAGTGGCGGGATGAGGGATAATTCACCCCTCCACTTT.

V and J are TRBV7-6 and TRBJ2-2, with TRBD1 matching over 9 bases. Trimming at V came to 3 bases and at J to 5 bases, leaving 19 bases not matched to a gene. The germline V gene encodes CDR1 SGHVS and CDR2 FNYEAQ. There are 20 residues in the CDR3. The CDR3 DNA reads TGTGCCAGCAGCTTTGATCCGGCCACCCCGGGACAGGGATATACCGGGGAGCTGTTTTTT. This translates into CASSFDPATPGQGYTGELFF. The full variable domain, with the rest looked up from reference TRBV7-6 and TRBJ2-2, is GAGVSQSPRYKVTKRGQDVALRCDPISGHVSLYWYRQALGQGPEFLTYFNYEAQQDKSGLPNDRFSAERPEGSISTLTIQRTEQRDSAMYRCASSFDPATPGQGYTGELFFGEGSRLTVL.

The CDR3 here is CASSDKRWLGPRETQYF. In DNA, the CDR3 is TGTGCCAGCAGTGATAAGCGGTGGCTAGGCCCCCGGGAGACCCAGTACTTC. This rearrangement joins TRBV6-1 to TRBJ2-5; weak D call: TRBD2 (5 bases). From germline, CDR1 is MNHNS and CDR2 SASEGT. CDR3 length: 17 residues. V was cut by 3 bases and J by 5 bases, with 22 bases left in between.

The V call is TRBV21-1, the J call TRBJ2-3; the listed D gene, TRBD1, was not tested against the DNA. TRBV21-1 is deemed a pseudogene. CDR3 length equals 19 residues. The CDR3 DNA reads as TGTGCCAGCAAGGGCGAGGGACAGGACCCGATTAGACGCACAGATACGCAGTATTTT. It is translated as CASKGEGQDPIRRTDTQYF.

The chain uses TRBV7-2 and TRBJ2-7; 8 nucleotides line up with TRBD1. Germline V gives CDR1 SGHTA, CDR2 FQGNSA. This CDR3 has 16 residues. After removal of 5 bases from V and 2 bases from J, the junction contained 11 bases not matched to a gene. CDR3 sequence: CASSTHTGGSPYEQYF. The CDR3 nucleotides read TGTGCCAGCAGCACCCATACAGGGGGGTCCCCCTACGAGCAGTACTTC.

This chain connects TRBV10-1 to TRBJ2-5; the match to TRBD1 covers 10 bases. The CDR3 covers 19 residues. V trimming: 11 bases; J trimming: 1 base; junction bases outside the gene matches: 22. Per germline, CDR1 WNHNN and CDR2 SYGVQD (reference sequence). This CDR3 reads CAGNRTGFGQGVTQETQYF. The CDR3 DNA sequence: TGCGCCGGCAATAGGACAGGGTTTGGACAGGGGGTAACCCAAGAGACCCAGTACTTC.